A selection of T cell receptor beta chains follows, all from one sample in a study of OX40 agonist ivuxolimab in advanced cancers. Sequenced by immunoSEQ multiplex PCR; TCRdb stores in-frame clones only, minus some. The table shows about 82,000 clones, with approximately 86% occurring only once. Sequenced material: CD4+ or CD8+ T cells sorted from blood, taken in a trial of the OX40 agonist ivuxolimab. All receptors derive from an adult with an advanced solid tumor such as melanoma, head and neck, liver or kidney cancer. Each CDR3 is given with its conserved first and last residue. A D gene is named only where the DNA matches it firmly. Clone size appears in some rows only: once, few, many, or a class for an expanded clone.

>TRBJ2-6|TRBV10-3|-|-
TGTGCCATCAGTGAGCCGTACGGGACCGGCACCTCTGGGGCCAACGTCCTGACTTTC
CAISEPYGTGTSGANVLTF
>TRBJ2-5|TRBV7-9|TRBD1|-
TGTGCCAGCAGCGCAACCGGGACAGGGGAGGGGACCCAGTACTTC
CASSATGTGEGTQYF
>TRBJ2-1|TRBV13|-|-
TGTGCCAGCAGCTTAGGGGGGCTGGATTACAATGAGCAGTTCTTC
CASSLGGLDYNEQFF
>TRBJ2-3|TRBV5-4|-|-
TGTGCCAGCAGCTTGGTAGGGCCAGGGTTCACAGATACGCAGTATTTT
CASSLVGPGFTDTQYF
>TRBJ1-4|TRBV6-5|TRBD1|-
TGTGCCAGCAGCTCAGGGGGTCAGGGAGAAAAACTGTTTTTT
CASSSGGQGEKLFF
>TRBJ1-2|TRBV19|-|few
TGTGCCAGTAGTATAGGTTTACCCTATGGCTACACCTTC
CASSIGLPYGYTF
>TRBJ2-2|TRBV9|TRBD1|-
TGTGCCAGCAGCGTAGACCGGACAGGGACAGCCGGGGAGCTGTTTTTT
CASSVDRTGTAGELFF
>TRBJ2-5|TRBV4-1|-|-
TGCGCCAGCAGCCCCACCTTTAGCGCCAATCAAGAGACCCAGTACTTC
CASSPTFSANQETQYF
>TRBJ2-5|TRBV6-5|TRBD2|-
TGTGCCAGCAGTTACGCCAGCGGGAGTTGGGAGACCCAGTACTTC
CASSYASGSWETQYF
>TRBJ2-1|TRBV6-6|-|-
TGTGCCAGCAGTTACTCTGGGGGCACAGCTGAGCAGTTCTTC
CASSYSGGTAEQFF
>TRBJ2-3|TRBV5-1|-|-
TGCGCCAGCAGCTTGGGTGAGGTCCCCACAGATACGCAGTATTTT
CASSLGEVPTDTQYF
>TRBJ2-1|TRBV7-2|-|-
TGTGCCAGCAGCTTAGGGACGGCCCGGAATGAGCAGTTCTTC
CASSLGTARNEQFF
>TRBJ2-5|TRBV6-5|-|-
TGTGCCAGCAGTTACGCAAAGACCCAGTACTTC
CASSYAKTQYF
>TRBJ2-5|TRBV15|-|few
TGTGCCACCAGCAGAGATCCCCGGGAGACCCAGTACTTC
CATSRDPRETQYF
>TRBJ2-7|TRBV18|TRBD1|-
TGTGCCAGCTCAACGTCCACCCTTTCCAGGGGGCTATACGAGCAGTACTTC
CASSTSTLSRGLYEQYF
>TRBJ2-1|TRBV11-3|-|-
TGTGCCAGCGGAATATTGGGGGGTGAGCAGTTCTTC
CASGILGGEQFF
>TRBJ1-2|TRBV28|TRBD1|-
TGTGCCAGCCAAGCGGGACAGGGGGGCTACACCTTC
CASQAGQGGYTF
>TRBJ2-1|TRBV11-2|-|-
TGTGCCAGCAGCTCAAGACTAGACGGTGAGCAGTTCTTC
CASSSRLDGEQFF
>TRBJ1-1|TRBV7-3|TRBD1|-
TGTGCCAGCAGCACGACCGGGACAGGGACAGCTGAAGCTTTCTTT
CASSTTGTGTAEAFF
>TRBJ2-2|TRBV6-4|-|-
TGTGCCAGCAGTGACTATAAGGGGAACGGGGAGCTGTTTTTT
CASSDYKGNGELFF
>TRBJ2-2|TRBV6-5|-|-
TGTGCCAGCAGTTACTCTTTAATTAAGCCCGGGGAGCTGTTTTTT
CASSYSLIKPGELFF
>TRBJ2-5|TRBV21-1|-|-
TGTGCCAATCAGGGGAGAGAGACCCAGTACTTC
CANQGRETQYF
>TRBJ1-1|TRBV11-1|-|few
TGTGCCAGCAGCTGGGTGGGGAACACTGAAGCTTTCTTT
CASSWVGNTEAFF
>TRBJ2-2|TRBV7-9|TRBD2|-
TGTGCCAGCAGCCCCCATAGCGGGAGATTGGTCGGGGAGCTGTTTTTT
CASSPHSGRLVGELFF
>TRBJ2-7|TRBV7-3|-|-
TGTGCCAGCAGCTTAACGTCCCGGAACGAGCAGTACTTC
CASSLTSRNEQYF
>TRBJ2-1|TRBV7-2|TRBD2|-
TGTGCCAGCAGCCCTGCGTTCGGGACTAGCAAGTTCTTC
CASSPAFGTSKFF
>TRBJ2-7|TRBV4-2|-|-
TGTGCCAGCAGCCAAGAGCCAGCGAGCTCCTACGAGCAGTACTTC
CASSQEPASSYEQYF
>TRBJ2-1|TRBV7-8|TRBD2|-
TGTGCCAGCAGGAGACTAGCGGGAGGGATTGAGCAGTTCTTC
CASRRLAGGIEQFF
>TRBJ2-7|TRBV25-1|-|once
TGTGCCAGCAGTGACCCCGGCACCTACGAGCAGTACTTC
CASSDPGTYEQYF
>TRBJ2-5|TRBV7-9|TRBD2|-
TGTGCCAGCAAAACTAGCGGGGGAACGTTGGCCCAGTACTTC
CASKTSGGTLAQYF
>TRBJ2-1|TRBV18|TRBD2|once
TGTGCCAGTTGGCCTAGCGGGAGGGACAATGAGCAGTTCTTC
CASWPSGRDNEQFF
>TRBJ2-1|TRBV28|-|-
TGTGCCAGCTTGCGCTTTAACAATGAGCAGTTCTTC
CASLRFNNEQFF